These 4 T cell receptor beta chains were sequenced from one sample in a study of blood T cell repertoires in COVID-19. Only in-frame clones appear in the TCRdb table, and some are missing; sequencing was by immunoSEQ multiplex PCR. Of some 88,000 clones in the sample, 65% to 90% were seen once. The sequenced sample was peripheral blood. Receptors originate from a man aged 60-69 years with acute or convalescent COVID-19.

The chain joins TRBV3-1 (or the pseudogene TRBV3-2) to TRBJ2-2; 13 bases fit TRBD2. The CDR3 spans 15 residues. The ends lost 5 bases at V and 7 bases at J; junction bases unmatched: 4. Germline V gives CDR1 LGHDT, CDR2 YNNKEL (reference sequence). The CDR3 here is CASSTRTSGSGELFF. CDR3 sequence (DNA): TGTGCCAGCAGCACCCGGACTAGCGGGAGCGGGGAGCTGTTTTTT.

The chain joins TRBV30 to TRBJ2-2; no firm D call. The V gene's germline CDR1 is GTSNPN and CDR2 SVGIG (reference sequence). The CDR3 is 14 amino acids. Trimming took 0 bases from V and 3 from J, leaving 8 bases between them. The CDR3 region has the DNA TGTGCCTGGAGTGTCGAACTTTACACCGGGGAGCTGTTTTTT. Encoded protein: CAWSVELYTGELFF.

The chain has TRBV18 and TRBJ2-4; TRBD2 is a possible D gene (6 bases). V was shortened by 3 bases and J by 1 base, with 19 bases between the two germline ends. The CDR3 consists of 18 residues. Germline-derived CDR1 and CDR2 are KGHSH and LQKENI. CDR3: CASSPTSPGVGAKNIQYF. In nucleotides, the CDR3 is TGTGCCAGCTCACCTACTAGCCCCGGCGTGGGCGCCAAAAACATTCAGTACTTC.

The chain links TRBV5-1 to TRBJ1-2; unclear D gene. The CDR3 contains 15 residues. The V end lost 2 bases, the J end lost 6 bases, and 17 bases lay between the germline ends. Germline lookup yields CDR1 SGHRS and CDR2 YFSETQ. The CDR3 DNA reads TGCGCCAGCAGCTTCGGGGTTCGGGAATCCAATGGCTACACCTTC. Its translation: CASSFGVRESNGYTF.